Shown below are 22 T cell receptor beta chains from a single sample sequenced in a study of technical replicates of blood from a few donors. Sequenced by immunoSEQ multiplex PCR; TCRdb stores in-frame clones only, minus some. The profile shows roughly 80,000 clones, 94% of them singletons. Source material: T cells isolated from PBMCs. Source of these receptors: a human donor in good health.

The J gene is TRBJ2-5, the V gene TRBV7-2; D unresolved. Germline lookup yields CDR1 SGHTA and CDR2 FQGNSA. The CDR3 length is 14 residues. Trimming shortened V by 5 bases and J by 2 bases, and 12 bases separated the two germline ends. CDR3 nucleotides: TGTGCCAGCAGCCTAACTTTCTTGCAAGAGACCCAGTACTTC. Its protein is CASSLTFLQETQYF.

This chain joins TRBV5-4 and TRBJ2-7; 7 nucleotides line up with TRBD1. This CDR3 region has 16 residues. Per germline, CDR1 SGHNT and CDR2 YYREEE (reference sequence). V dropped 4 bases and J dropped 4; count of bases not matched to a gene: 14. Written as DNA, the CDR3 is TGTGCCAGCAGCGGAAGCCGGGACAGACTATTTTACGAGCAGTACTTC. Encoded protein: CASSGSRDRLFYEQYF.

This clone was detected only once. This rearrangement joins TRBV19 to TRBJ1-3; a weak D match, TRBD1 (6 bases). CDR1 and CDR2 from the germline V gene are LNHDA and SQIVND (reference sequence). Between the trimmed V and J ends, which lost 5 bases and 4 bases, there was a span of 12 bases. The CDR3 totals 14 residues. The CDR3 sequence is CASSPGTSGNTIYF. Written as DNA, the CDR3 is TGTGCCAGTAGTCCCGGGACATCGGGAAACACCATATATTTT.

V and J are TRBV5-6 and TRBJ1-2; D might be TRBD1 (6 bases). The CDR3 is 12 amino acids. Trimming took 4 bases from V and 7 from J, leaving 11 bases between them. Germline values: CDR1 SGHDT, CDR2 YYEEEE. DNA of the CDR3: TGTGCCAGCAGCACGGGACAACGTGGCTACACCTTC. Protein sequence: CASSTGQRGYTF.

V is TRBV5-4 and J is TRBJ1-4; D gene uncertain. V was clipped by 4 bases and J by 4 bases, with 11 bases between them. This CDR3 is built from 14 residues. Per germline, CDR1 SGHNT and CDR2 YYREEE (reference sequence). CDR3 in amino acids: CASSPGDHNEKLFF. The CDR3, as DNA: TGTGCCAGCAGCCCCGGAGACCATAATGAAAAACTGTTTTTT.

The gene calls are TRBV25-1 and TRBJ1-5; 8 bases map to TRBD1. Germline lookup yields CDR1 MGHDK and CDR2 SYGVNS. This CDR3 comprises 14 residues. The ends lost 6 bases at V and 2 bases at J; junction bases unmatched: 3. The CDR3 DNA reads TGTGCCAGCAGGGGACAGGAGGGCAATCAGCCCCAGCATTTT. Its translation is CASRGQEGNQPQHF.

This clone was counted a single time. The rearrangement uses TRBV6-1 and TRBJ2-7; 9 bases map to TRBD1. The CDR3 is 16 amino acids. The germline V gene encodes CDR1 MNHNS and CDR2 SASEGT. Unmatched junction bases numbered 7, after V lost 0 bases and J lost 4 bases. The CDR3 DNA is TGTGCCAGCAGTGAAGCGCCAACAGGGGGCCCGTACGAGCAGTACTTC. Protein sequence: CASSEAPTGGPYEQYF.

The CDR3 DNA follows: TGTGCCAGCAGCTTGGCAAATAGCAATCAGCCCCAGCATTTT. It is translated as CASSLANSNQPQHF. The chain joins TRBV7-2 to TRBJ1-5; D gene uncertain. In germline, CDR1 is SGHTA, CDR2 FQGNSA. CDR3 length equals 14 residues. With 3 bases removed from V and 0 bases from J, the gap between germline ends came to 6 bases.

The chain recombines TRBV27 with TRBJ2-5; 10 bases align to TRBD1. The CDR3 is 19 residues long. The junction had 15 bases not matched to a gene; V was cut back by 0 bases and J by 5 bases. Per the germline V gene, CDR1 is MNHEY and CDR2 is SMNVEV (reference sequence). CDR3 region: CASSLSTSRDRGSWETQYF. The DNA of the CDR3 is TGTGCCAGCAGTTTATCCACAAGTAGGGACAGGGGCAGTTGGGAGACCCAGTACTTC.

The chain recombines TRBV25-1 with TRBJ2-1; 14 bases line up with TRBD2. Germline V lookup: CDR1 MGHDK, CDR2 SYGVNS. Losses at the gene ends were 8 bases for V and 8 bases for J; bases not matched to a gene: 5. The CDR3 is 14 residues long. The DNA of the CDR3 is TGTGCCAGCTCTGGACTAGCGGGAGGTGATGAGCAGTTCTTC. Residues: CASSGLAGGDEQFF.

This chain connects TRBV10-1 to TRBJ2-3, with a possible D match to TRBD2 (6 bases). This CDR3 has 14 amino acids. The germline V gene encodes CDR1 WNHNN and CDR2 SYGVQD (reference sequence). The germline V and J ends were trimmed by 8 bases and 6 bases, with 18 bases remaining between them. The CDR3 nucleotides are TGCGCCAGCTCTTGGCGGGATATTCTTGATACGCAGTATTTT. It is translated as CASSWRDILDTQYF.

The V call is TRBV9, the J call TRBJ2-7; 8 bases match TRBD1. This CDR3 comprises 15 residues. Germline CDR1 and CDR2: SGDLS and YYNGEE. The J segment lost 2 bases and the V segment lost 0 bases, leaving 4 bases of the junction unmatched. CDR3 protein: CASSVGQGIPYEQYF. The DNA for the CDR3 is TGTGCCAGCAGCGTAGGACAGGGGATCCCCTACGAGCAGTACTTC.

This clone was observed once. The V gene is TRBV29-1, the J gene TRBJ1-4, with D possibly matching TRBD1 (6 bases). Germline V CDR1 and CDR2: SQVTM, ANQGSEA. The CDR3 runs 13 residues. Trimming took 4 bases from V and 4 from J, leaving 10 bases between them. In nucleotides, the CDR3 is TGCAGCGTTGGGGGGCGCCTTAATGAAAAACTGTTTTTT. Translated: CSVGGRLNEKLFF.

The chain is built from TRBV11-3 and TRBJ1-1; D is unclear. Trimming cost V 1 base and J 2 bases, with 5 bases left between them. The CDR3 is made up of 13 amino acids. CDR1 and CDR2 from the germline V gene are SGHNT and YENEEA. This CDR3 reads CASSLVVNTEAFF. The CDR3 nucleotides read TGTGCCAGCAGCTTAGTCGTAAACACTGAAGCTTTCTTT.

This chain connects TRBV15 to TRBJ1-4, with 7 nucleotides matching TRBD1. Germline-derived CDR1 and CDR2 are LNHNV and YYDKDF (reference sequence). Trimming removed 1 base from V and 5 bases from J; junction bases left unmatched: 4. The length of the CDR3 is 15 residues. The CDR3 nucleotides read TGTGCCACCAGCAGAGCGACAGGGAGAAATGAAAAACTGTTTTTT. Translating gives CATSRATGRNEKLFF.

V is TRBV14 and J is TRBJ2-2, with D possibly TRBD2 on 5 matching bases. Germline lookup yields CDR1 SGHDN and CDR2 FVKESK. V lost 4 bases, J lost 4 bases, and 7 bases lay in between. This CDR3 is 13 amino acids long. This CDR3 is CASSLGATGELFF. The DNA for the CDR3 is TGTGCCAGCAGCCTGGGAGCCACCGGGGAGCTGTTTTTT.

V usage is TRBV7-6 and J usage is TRBJ1-1; 7 positions match TRBD1. The germline CDR1 and CDR2 sequences are SGHVS and FNYEAQ. V lost 0 bases to trimming and J lost 6 bases; unmatched junction nucleotides: 1. The CDR3 has 13 residues. The CDR3 is CASSLATGAEAFF. The DNA for the CDR3 is TGTGCCAGCAGCTTAGCAACAGGGGCTGAAGCTTTCTTT.

The V gene is TRBV5-1, the J gene TRBJ2-3, with D perhaps matching TRBD2 (5 bases). The length of the CDR3 is 14 residues. The V and J ends lost 1 base and 2 bases respectively, with 8 bases between them. Germline assignment: CDR1 SGHRS and CDR2 YFSETQ. The CDR3 DNA sequence: TGCGCCAGCAGCTTGACTAGATACACAGATACGCAGTATTTT. Translation: CASSLTRYTDTQYF.

Turning to this clone: One junction end does not reproduce the germline sequence, and a read error may be involved. The chain employs TRBV19 and TRBJ2-4; D unclear. Germline CDR1 LNHDA, CDR2 SQIVND (reference sequence). There are 8 residues in the CDR3. CDR3 residues: CAIARWDF. As DNA, the CDR3 is TGTGCCATTGCCAGGTGGGACTTC.

V and J are TRBV27 and TRBJ2-3; TRBD1 matches 7 bases. This CDR3 comprises 15 residues. Germline V gene sequence: CDR1 MNHEY, CDR2 SMNVEV (reference sequence). The trim removed 3 bases at V and 0 bases at J, leaving 3 bases unmatched. The CDR3 loop reads CASSFETGSTDTQYF. The CDR3 DNA is TGTGCCAGCAGTTTCGAGACAGGGAGCACAGATACGCAGTATTTT.

The chain recombines TRBV6-1 with TRBJ2-3; 11 nucleotides align to TRBD2. V shed 2 bases and J 1 base; nucleotides not matched to a gene: 11. The CDR3 covers 19 residues. From germline, CDR1 is MNHNS and CDR2 SASEGT. In DNA form, the CDR3 reads TGTGCCAGCAGTGAATACTCTAGCGGGAGGTTATTGGGCACAGATACGCAGTATTTT. Translation gives CASSEYSSGRLLGTDTQYF.

V and J are TRBV7-9 and TRBJ2-1; D ambiguous. The CDR3 spans 14 residues. The V end was cut by 5 bases, the J end by 0 bases, with 8 bases between. CDR1 is SEHNR and CDR2 is FQNEAQ in the germline V gene (reference sequence). CDR3 coding DNA: TGTGCCAGCAGCCCTTACAGCTCCTACAATGAGCAGTTCTTC. Translation gives CASSPYSSYNEQFF.